The subject of this entry is one T cell receptor beta chain. Antigen unknown. Per germline, CDR1 MNHEY and CDR2 SVGEGT. Trimming left V 5 bases short and J 9 bases short, with 11 bases between. This CDR3 is built from 12 residues. TCRdb ran MiXCR on the 5' RACE reads and lists one entry per CDR3 protein. The top ten hold over 0.8% of the sample, which has 470,000 or so distinct CDR3 sequences, 25% to 30% seen once. This specimen comes from a study of CD8 T cells in ankylosing spondylitis. General study points: Typical of ankylosing spondylitis blood, it appeared, was a TCR beta motif of seven to nine highly homologous variants. In the blood and synovial fluid of reactive arthritis, some motif variants had been previously reported.

Sequencing was done on a sample of blood, either unsorted or a sorted T cell fraction (not recorded which). The sequence was collected from a male donor with ankylosing spondylitis. The genes are TRBV6-2 or TRBV6-3 and TRBJ2-4; D remains ambiguous. CDR3: CASSNPSAIQYF. CDR3 DNA sequence: TGTGCCAGCAGTAACCCCTCGGCCATTCAGTACTTC.